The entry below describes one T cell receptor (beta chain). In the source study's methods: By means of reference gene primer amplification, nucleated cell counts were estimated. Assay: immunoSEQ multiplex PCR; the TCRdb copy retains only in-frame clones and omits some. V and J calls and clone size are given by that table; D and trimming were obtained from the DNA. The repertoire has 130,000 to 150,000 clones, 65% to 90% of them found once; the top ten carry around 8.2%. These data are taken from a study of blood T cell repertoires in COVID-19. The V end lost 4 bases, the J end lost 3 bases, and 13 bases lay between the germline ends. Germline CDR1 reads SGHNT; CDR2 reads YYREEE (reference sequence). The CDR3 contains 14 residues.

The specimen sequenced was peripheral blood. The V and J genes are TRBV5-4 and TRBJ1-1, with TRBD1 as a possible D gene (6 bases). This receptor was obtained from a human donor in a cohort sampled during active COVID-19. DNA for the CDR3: TGTGCCAGCAGCCCACAGGGTCGGCACACTGAAGCTTTCTTT. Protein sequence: CASSPQGRHTEAFF.